A single sample is the source of the 7 T cell receptor beta chains below, sequenced in a study of cytomegalovirus exposure and HLA in healthy donors. A multiplex PCR was run with 60 Vbeta primers and 13 Jbeta primers. Data came from immunoSEQ multiplex PCR; TCRdb stores just in-frame clones and leaves some out. Of more than 85,000 clones in the sample, 70% to 80% are singletons; the top ten hold approximately 8%. The sample taken for sequencing was PBMCs. These receptors all come from a female donor in good health and CMV-seronegative.

The V gene is TRBV7-6, the J gene TRBJ1-1; 8 bases fit TRBD1. Germline CDR1 and CDR2: SGHVS and FNYEAQ. V trimming: 3 bases; J trimming: 5 bases; junction bases outside the gene matches: 8. The CDR3 is made up of 15 amino acids. CDR3 nucleotides: TGTGCCAGCAGCTTGACGGACAGGGCTGGGACTGAAGCTTTCTTT. It is translated as CASSLTDRAGTEAFF.

For the CDR3, the DNA is TGTGCCTGGAGTGTCCTCACCCCTAGCGGGGGGGCCGAAGATACGCAGTATTTT. Translated: CAWSVLTPSGGAEDTQYF. The chain couples TRBV30 to TRBJ2-3; 12 bases are a match to TRBD2. The J segment lost 5 bases and the V segment lost 0 bases, leaving 12 bases of the junction unmatched. This CDR3 has 18 amino acids. In germline, CDR1 is GTSNPN, CDR2 SVGIG (reference sequence).

Comments on this clone: One junction end does not reproduce the germline sequence, and a read error may be involved. The chain uses TRBV11-2 and TRBJ2-1, with 14 bases aligning to TRBD2. Germline V gene lookup returns CDR1 SGHAT and CDR2 FQNNGV. This CDR3 is built from 16 residues. CDR3 bases: TGTACCAGCAGCTTAGAGGGACTAGCGGGAGTCGATGAGCAGTTCTTC. Its protein is CTSSLEGLAGVDEQFF.

This rearrangement joins TRBV28 to TRBJ1-2, with TRBD1 identical over 9 bases. There are 19 residues in the CDR3. Unmatched junction bases numbered 17, after V lost 5 bases and J lost 1 base. CDR1 MDHEN and CDR2 SYDVKM come from the germline V gene. CDR3 loop: CASSPTTGTGSPFNYGYTF. CDR3 in DNA: TGTGCCAGCAGTCCCACAACCGGGACAGGGTCCCCCTTTAACTATGGCTACACCTTC.

The chain carries TRBV11-3 and TRBJ2-2, with D uncertain. This CDR3 has 17 amino acids. Germline V gene lookup returns CDR1 SGHNT and CDR2 YENEEA. With 0 bases removed from V and 0 bases from J, the gap between germline ends came to 11 bases. This CDR3 reads CASSLDKWASNTGELFF. The DNA for the CDR3 is TGTGCCAGCAGCTTAGATAAGTGGGCTTCGAACACCGGGGAGCTGTTTTTT.

The rearrangement uses TRBV6-1 and TRBJ1-5, with 7 bases lining up with TRBD1. The CDR3 is 13 residues long. CDR1 MNHNS and CDR2 SASEGT come from the germline V gene. Trimming cost V 8 bases and J 3 bases; bases outside gene matches: 4. The CDR3 DNA reads as TGTGCCAGCCTGACAGGGCTCAATCAGCCCCAGCATTTT. Protein sequence: CASLTGLNQPQHF.

The V call is TRBV5-6, the J call TRBJ2-7, with TRBD1 as a possible D gene (6 bases). From germline, CDR1 is SGHDT and CDR2 YYEEEE. The CDR3 extends over 15 amino acids. V lost 4 bases and J lost 5, with 19 bases in between. DNA for the CDR3: TGTGCCAGCAGCCACGGGAACAGGGATAGGGACGAGCAGTACTTC. Encoded protein: CASSHGNRDRDEQYF.